This T cell receptor (beta chain) is from a study of blood T cell repertoires in COVID-19 (dated by TCRdb to the early 2020s). For context, the study as a whole: Collaborator samples came from the United States, Italy and Spain and covered acute and convalescent phases of COVID-19. The material from the prospective study consisted of cDNA or gDNA derived from T cells, B-cell-depleted T cells, or PBMCs. Subjects who had been exposed to COVID-19, were actively infected with it, or had recovered from it provided the deeply sampled blood TCRbeta repertoires that made up the dataset. The repertoires were released in a freely available public database intended as a resource for research on the immune response to SARS-CoV-2. Samples came from the ongoing ImmuneRACE study (first 160 participants) plus 1,254 subjects from 6 global collaborators. A de-identified subject ID, COVID-19 status, age in years and sex were almost always included in the sample metadata. HLA class I and class II types, where available, came from metadata supplied by the sample provider rather than from assay-based typing. What the authors observed across the whole study: The quantity of clinical and demographic metadata differed by source and by participant and was supplied without curation.

The CDR3 runs 14 residues from the cysteine to the phenylalanine. Just the 42-base CDR3 DNA is kept, in frame starting at base 1. Based on the germline V gene (reference sequence), the CDR1 and CDR2 sequences are GTSNPN and SVGIG. Relative to germline, V is missing 0 bases and J is missing 9 bases, with 9 bases of the junction outside any gene match. A second Seattle source provided samples from volunteer blood donors who had recovered from COVID-19. Whole blood was collected in K2EDTA tubes by collaborating institutions according to the institutions' own protocols. Collaborator samples were shipped for TCRbeta analysis as frozen whole blood, isolated PBMCs, or DNA extracted from either sample type. Regarding this clone: The antigen it binds to is not known. One base away there is no much larger clone; base qualities are not given.

TCRbeta CDR3 regions were amplified from genomic DNA using the immunoSEQ Assay, a bias-controlled multiplex PCR. Concerning the study's data processing: Within the assay, amplification of reference gene primers was used to estimate how many nucleated cells each sample contained. Sequence reads were collapsed and filtered to measure the absolute abundance of every unique TCRbeta CDR3 rearrangement. For each sample, productive Simpson clonality was calculated as the square root of Simpson's diversity index over productive rearrangements. The source is immuneACCESS, and TCRdb retained only in-frame sequences with V and J called. Part of the clones is not carried over; for the studies checked, unresolved V genes explain less than half of this, and the remainder is unexplained. V and J calls and clone size follow that table, whereas D and trimming were derived from the DNA. This sample holds some 250,000 clones; about 90% were observed only once. Approximately 7.9% of the sample goes to the ten largest clones.

The chain employs TRBV30 and TRBJ2-3; TRBD1 aligns with 7 central bases. The sample taken for sequencing was peripheral blood. The receptor comes from a man in his fifties or sixties who had recovered from COVID-19. The CDR3 reads CAWSVGGYRGTQYF. The nucleotide sequence is TGTGCCTGGAGTGTAGGGGGCTACAGGGGAACGCAGTATTTT.